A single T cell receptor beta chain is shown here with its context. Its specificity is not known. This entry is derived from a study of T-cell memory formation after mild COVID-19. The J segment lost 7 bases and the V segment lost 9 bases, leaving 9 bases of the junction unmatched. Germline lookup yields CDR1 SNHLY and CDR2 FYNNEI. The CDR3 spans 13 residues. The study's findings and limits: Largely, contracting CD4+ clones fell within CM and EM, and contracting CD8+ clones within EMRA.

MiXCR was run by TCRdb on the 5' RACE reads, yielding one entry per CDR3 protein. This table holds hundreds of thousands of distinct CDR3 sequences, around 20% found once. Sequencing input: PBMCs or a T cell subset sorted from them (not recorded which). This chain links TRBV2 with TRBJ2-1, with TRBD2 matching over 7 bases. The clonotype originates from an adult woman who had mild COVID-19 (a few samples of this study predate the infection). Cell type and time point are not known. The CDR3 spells CASVLAGANEQFF. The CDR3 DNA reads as TGTGCCAGTGTGTTGGCGGGAGCAAATGAGCAGTTCTTC.